A single TCR beta chain is shown here with its context. Antigen: not known. V gave up 5 bases and J gave up 14 bases; unmatched junction bases: 11. The CDR3 consists of 12 residues. Germline V gene data show CDR1 as MGHDK and CDR2 as SYGVNS. These data originate in a study of graft-versus-host responses after intestinal transplantation. Findings and limits, study-wide: GvH clones occurred in recipient marrow; some first appeared in ileum or blood.

Clones were read by immunoSEQ multiplex PCR, and TCRdb kept only the in-frame ones, dropping some. This table has approximately 68,000 clones, 90% appearing once. The input for sequencing was unstimulated CD8+ T cells sorted from spleen or lymph node cells, taken before transplant. The source is a human donor who was the organ donor for an intestinal transplant. The J gene is TRBJ1-2, the V gene TRBV25-1; 7 nucleotides agree with TRBD1. In nucleotides, the CDR3 is TGTGCCAGCAGTTACCCCACAGACAGGGTAACCTTC. It encodes CASSYPTDRVTF.